What follows is one T cell receptor beta chain and its context. The record originates from a study of blood T cell repertoires in COVID-19. Background on the study: Samples of COVID-19 (acute and convalescent) were obtained from the United States, Italy and Spain. The analysed material was cDNA or gDNA that came from T cells, B-cell-depleted T cells, or PBMCs.

The repertoire was sequenced with immunoSEQ multiplex PCR; TCRdb's copy has only in-frame clones and lacks some. The data hold a few hundred thousand clones, with around 89% observed a single time. Ages ranged from about 18 to 89 years, with residence in under 25 US areas. Two negative PCRs, clearance, or symptom resolution were required of recovered Cohort 3 donors. With 4 bases clipped from V and 6 bases from J, the junction kept 4 bases outside the gene matches. Looked up from germline, CDR1 is KGHDR and CDR2 is SFDVKD. The CDR3 runs 14 residues. The sequence was collected from a young man who had recovered from COVID-19. The chain is built from TRBV24-1 and TRBJ1-5, with 8 bases aligning to TRBD1. The sequenced material came from PBMCs or T cells enriched from blood (not recorded which). As DNA, the CDR3 is TGTGCCACCAGTGACCCGACAGGGGTTCAGCCCCAGCATTTT. The encoded protein is CATSDPTGVQPQHF.